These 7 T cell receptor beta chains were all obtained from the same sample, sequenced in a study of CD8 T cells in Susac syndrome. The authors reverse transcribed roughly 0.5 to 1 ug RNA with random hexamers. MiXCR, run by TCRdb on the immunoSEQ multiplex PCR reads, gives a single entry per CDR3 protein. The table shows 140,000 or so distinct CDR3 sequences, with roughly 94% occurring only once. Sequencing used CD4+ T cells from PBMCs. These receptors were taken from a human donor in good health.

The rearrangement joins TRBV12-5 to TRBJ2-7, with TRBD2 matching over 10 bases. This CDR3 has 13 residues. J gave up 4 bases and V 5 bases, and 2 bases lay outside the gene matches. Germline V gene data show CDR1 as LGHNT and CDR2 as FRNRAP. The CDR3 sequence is CASGPSGSYEQYF. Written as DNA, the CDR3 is TGTGCTAGTGGTCCTAGCGGGAGTTACGAGCAGTACTTC.

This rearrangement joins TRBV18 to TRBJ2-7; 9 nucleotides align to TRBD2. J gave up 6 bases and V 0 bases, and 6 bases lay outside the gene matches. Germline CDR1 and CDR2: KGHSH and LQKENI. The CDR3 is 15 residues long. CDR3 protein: CASSPPGGRALEQYF. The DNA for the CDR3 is TGTGCCAGCTCACCACCGGGCGGGAGGGCGCTCGAGCAGTACTTC. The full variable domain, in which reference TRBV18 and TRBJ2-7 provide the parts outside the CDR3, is NAGVMQNPRHLVRRRGQEARLRCSPMKGHSHVYWYRQLPEEGLKFMVYLQKENIIDESGMPKERFSAEFPKEGPSILRIQQVVRGDSAAYFCASSPPGGRALEQYFGPGTRLTVT.

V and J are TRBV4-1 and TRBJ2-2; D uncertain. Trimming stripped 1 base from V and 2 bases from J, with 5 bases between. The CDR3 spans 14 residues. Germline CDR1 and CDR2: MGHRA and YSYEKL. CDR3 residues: CASSQVINTGELFF. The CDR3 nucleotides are TGCGCCAGCAGCCAAGTGATTAACACCGGGGAGCTGTTTTTT.

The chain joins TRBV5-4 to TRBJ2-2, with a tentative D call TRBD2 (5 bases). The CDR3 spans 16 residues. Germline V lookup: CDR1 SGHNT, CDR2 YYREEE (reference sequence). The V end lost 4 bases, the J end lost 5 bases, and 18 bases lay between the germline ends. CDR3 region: CASSRRASLRTGELFF. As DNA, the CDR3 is TGTGCCAGCAGCCGGCGGGCTAGCCTGAGGACCGGGGAGCTGTTTTTT.

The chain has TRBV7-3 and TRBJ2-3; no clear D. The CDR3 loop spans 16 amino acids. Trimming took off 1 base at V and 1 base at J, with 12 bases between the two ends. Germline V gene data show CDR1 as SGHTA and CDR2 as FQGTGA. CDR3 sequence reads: CASSLIPTVGTDTQYF. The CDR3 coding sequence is TGTGCCAGCAGCTTAATTCCCACTGTCGGCACAGATACGCAGTATTTT.

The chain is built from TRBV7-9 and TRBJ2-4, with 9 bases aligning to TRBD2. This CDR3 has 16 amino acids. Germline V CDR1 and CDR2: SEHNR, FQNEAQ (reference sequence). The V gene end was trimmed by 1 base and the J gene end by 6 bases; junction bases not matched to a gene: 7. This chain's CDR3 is CASSLVIAGVGNIQYF. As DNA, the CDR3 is TGTGCCAGCAGCTTAGTTATAGCGGGAGTTGGAAACATTCAGTACTTC.

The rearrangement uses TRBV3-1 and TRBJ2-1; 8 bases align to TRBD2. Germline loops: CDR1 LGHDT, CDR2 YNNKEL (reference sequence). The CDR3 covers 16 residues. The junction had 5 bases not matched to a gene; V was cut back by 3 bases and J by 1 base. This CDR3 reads CASSQTIAGSYNEQFF. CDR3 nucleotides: TGTGCCAGCAGCCAGACGATAGCGGGATCCTACAATGAGCAGTTCTTC.